Below are 5 T cell receptor beta chains sequenced from a single sample in a study of graft-versus-host responses after intestinal transplantation (dated by TCRdb to 2020 to 2022). The library was made by the immunoSEQ multiplex PCR assay. TCRdb re-hosts the immuneACCESS table, in-frame sequences only. Its copies lack some clones; in the studies checked, an unresolved V gene accounts for under half of them, and the cause for the rest is not known. This sample comprises about 12,000 clones, over 70% of them detected only once. The ten largest make up 45% to 55% of the sample. Sample: PBMCs, taken around 120 days after transplant. The receptors shown here come from a human patient who received an intestinal transplant, so some T cells may come from the graft donor.

The chain links TRBV9 to TRBJ2-7; TRBD1 agrees at 11 bases. After removal of 0 bases from V and 2 bases from J, the junction contained 4 bases not matched to a gene. The germline V gene encodes CDR1 SGDLS and CDR2 YYNGEE. The CDR3 spans 16 residues. The CDR3 is CASSVDGTGGAYEQYF. DNA for the CDR3: TGTGCCAGCAGCGTAGATGGGACAGGGGGAGCCTACGAGCAGTACTTC. Supplemented by reference TRBV9 and TRBJ2-7, the full variable domain reads DSGVTQTPKHLITATGQRVTLRCSPRSGDLSVYWYQQSLDQGLQFLIQYYNGEERAKGNILERFSAQQFPDLHSELNLSSLELGDSALYFCASSVDGTGGAYEQYFGPGTRLTVT.

The J gene is TRBJ2-1, the V gene TRBV7-9; a possible D gene is TRBD2 (6 bases). The CDR3 is 14 residues long. Deletions cut 4 bases from V and 8 bases from J, with 15 bases between. Per germline, CDR1 SEHNR and CDR2 FQNEAQ (reference sequence). This chain's CDR3 is CASSSGLRGHEQFF. CDR3 DNA: TGTGCCAGCAGCTCGGGACTCCGGGGCCATGAGCAGTTCTTC.

V is TRBV15 and J is TRBJ2-7; 8 bases are shared with TRBD2. With V trimmed by 10 bases and J by 3 bases, 11 bases remained unmatched. This CDR3 comprises 14 residues. Germline assignment: CDR1 LNHNV and CDR2 YYDKDF (reference sequence). The CDR3 sequence is CASSPGTRNYEQYF. CDR3 coding DNA: TGTGCCAGCAGTCCCGGGACTAGGAACTACGAGCAGTACTTC.

CDR3 in amino acids: CASSSSMGRHEQYF. The CDR3 DNA follows: TGTGCCAGCAGCTCGTCTATGGGGAGGCACGAGCAGTACTTC. The rearrangement links TRBV7-9 to TRBJ2-7; possible D gene TRBD2, 6 bases. Trimming removed 4 bases from V and 5 bases from J, with 15 bases in between. Per germline, CDR1 SEHNR and CDR2 FQNEAQ (reference sequence). The CDR3 is 14 amino acids.

V and J are TRBV11-2 and TRBJ2-5, with D perhaps TRBD1 (5 bases). This CDR3 is 15 amino acids long. V was trimmed by 1 base and J by 4 bases, leaving 13 bases between them. Looked up from germline, CDR1 is SGHAT and CDR2 is FQNNGV. In DNA, the CDR3 is TGTGCCAGCAGCTTAGCCGGACAACTTGGAGAGACCCAGTACTTC. It yields the protein CASSLAGQLGETQYF.